This T cell receptor (beta chain) was observed in a study of blood T cell repertoires in COVID-19. Profiled with immunoSEQ multiplex PCR; TCRdb holds only in-frame clones, not every one. The data hold 150,000 to 250,000 clones, with around 79% observed a single time. The CDR3 has 14 amino acids. V shed 2 bases, J shed 3 bases, and the junction held 5 bases outside the gene matches. The germline gives CDR1 SGHRS, CDR2 YFSETQ. This TCR derives from a woman in her thirties or forties with COVID-19, enrolled during active disease. Specimen: peripheral blood. V and J are TRBV5-1 and TRBJ2-7; TRBD2 agrees at 7 bases. Here the CDR3 reads CASSLREDRYEQYF. The CDR3 DNA reads TGCGCCAGCAGCTTACGGGAGGACCGCTACGAGCAGTACTTC.